The 10 T cell receptor beta chains listed next were all sequenced from one sample in a study of shared clonotypes between healthy human individuals. Sequencing was performed with immunoSEQ multiplex PCR; in TCRdb, only in-frame clones are kept and a portion is missing. The table has under 1,100,000 clones, about 75% seen once; the top ten hold about 1.5%. The specimen was memory CD4+ T cells sorted from blood. The subset was: CD45RA-negative fraction. The source of these receptors is a man between 18 and 29 years old in good health.

As to this clone: Possible read error: a much larger clone is one base away. The identical CDR3 is also encoded by other nucleotide sequences in the sample. The J gene is TRBJ2-2, the V gene TRBV5-1, with D unclear. Looked up from germline, CDR1 is SGHRS and CDR2 is YFSETQ. Trimming removed 1 base from V and 0 bases from J, with 4 bases in between. CDR3 length: 14 residues. CDR3 DNA: TGCGCCAGCAGCTTGTCCACGAACACCGGGGAGCTGTTTTTT. Residues: CASSLSTNTGELFF.

V usage is TRBV18 and J usage is TRBJ2-1; tentatively, D is TRBD2 (5 bases). There are 14 residues in the CDR3. Germline values: CDR1 KGHSH, CDR2 LQKENI. V shed 3 bases and J shed 6 bases, with 12 bases lying between them. DNA of the CDR3: TGTGCCAGCTCACCTGGACTTACGGGCAATGAGCAGTTCTTC. It yields the protein CASSPGLTGNEQFF.

The chain employs TRBV19 and TRBJ2-3, with 13 bases matching TRBD2. CDR3 length: 17 amino acids. In germline, CDR1 is LNHDA, CDR2 SQIVND (reference sequence). J gave up 0 bases and V 5 bases, and 5 bases lay outside the gene matches. The CDR3 DNA reads TGTGCCAGTAGTGCCACGACTAGCGGGAGGAGCACAGATACGCAGTATTTT. Residues: CASSATTSGRSTDTQYF.

The chain carries TRBV27 and TRBJ1-5, with D maybe TRBD1 (6 bases). The ends were cut back, 6 bases at V and 6 bases at J, with 21 bases in the middle. CDR1 MNHEY and CDR2 SMNVEV come from the germline V gene (reference sequence). The CDR3 contains 16 residues. CDR3 region: CASSTRGEGVRQPQHF. The CDR3 DNA follows: TGTGCCAGCAGCACAAGGGGGGAGGGAGTTCGTCAGCCCCAGCATTTT.

V is TRBV5-1 and J is TRBJ1-2, with unresolved D. Germline V CDR1 and CDR2: SGHRS, YFSETQ. V was trimmed by 0 bases and J by 2 bases, leaving 8 bases between them. This CDR3 is 14 amino acids long. This CDR3 is CASSLDNANYGYTF. DNA for the CDR3: TGCGCCAGCAGCTTGGACAATGCAAACTATGGCTACACCTTC. The full variable domain, with the rest looked up from reference TRBV5-1 and TRBJ1-2, is KAGVTQTPRYLIKTRGQQVTLSCSPISGHRSVSWYQQTPGQGLQFLFEYFSETQRNKGNFPGRFSGRQFSNSRSEMNVSTLELGDSALYLCASSLDNANYGYTFGSGTRLTVV.

This clone was detected only once. The genes are TRBV6-1 and TRBJ2-7, with D unclear. Germline loops: CDR1 MNHNS, CDR2 SASEGT. The V gene lost 5 bases and the J gene lost 2 bases, with 13 bases spanning the gap. The CDR3 sequence is 14 residues long. The DNA of the CDR3 is TGTGCCAGCAGTCCGAACCCGGGTCCCTACGAGCAGTACTTC. It translates to CASSPNPGPYEQYF.

This clone was counted once. The chain couples TRBV7-2 to TRBJ1-2; D is unclear. The length of the CDR3 is 14 residues. CDR1 is SGHTA, CDR2 FQGNSA, per germline. V shed 5 bases and J shed 8 bases, with 18 bases lying between them. The CDR3: CASSLRTKERGYTF. As DNA, the CDR3 is TGTGCCAGCAGCCTACGGACTAAGGAGCGGGGCTACACCTTC.

V gene TRBV2 combines with J gene TRBJ2-2; D remains unclear. This CDR3 has 15 amino acids. Trimming shortened V by 7 bases and J by 0 bases, and 12 bases separated the two germline ends. Germline CDR1 is SNHLY and CDR2 is FYNNEI. The CDR3 DNA sequence: TGTGCCAGCATCGTTGAGCTCTCGAACACCGGGGAGCTGTTTTTT. Its translation is CASIVELSNTGELFF. The full variable domain, with the rest looked up from reference TRBV2 and TRBJ2-2, is EPEVTQTPSHQVTQMGQEVILRCVPISNHLYFYWYRQILGQKVEFLVSFYNNEISEKSEIFDDQFSVERPDGSNFTLKIRSTKLEDSAMYFCASIVELSNTGELFFGEGSRLTVL.

The chain uses TRBV5-1 and TRBJ1-2; TRBD1 might be the D (5 bases). V lost 0 bases to trimming and J lost 6 bases, with 9 bases between them. The CDR3 runs 13 residues. Germline V gene lookup returns CDR1 SGHRS and CDR2 YFSETQ. The CDR3 region is CASSLETANGYTF. DNA for the CDR3: TGCGCCAGCAGCTTGGAGACAGCAAATGGCTACACCTTC.

This sequence joins TRBV5-1 and TRBJ1-1; D uncertain. Trimming stripped 4 bases from V and 0 bases from J, with 13 bases between. Germline CDR1 and CDR2: SGHRS and YFSETQ. The length of the CDR3 is 15 residues. The CDR3 is CASSLTGNMNTEAFF. CDR3 DNA: TGCGCCAGCAGCCTGACGGGTAATATGAACACTGAAGCTTTCTTT.